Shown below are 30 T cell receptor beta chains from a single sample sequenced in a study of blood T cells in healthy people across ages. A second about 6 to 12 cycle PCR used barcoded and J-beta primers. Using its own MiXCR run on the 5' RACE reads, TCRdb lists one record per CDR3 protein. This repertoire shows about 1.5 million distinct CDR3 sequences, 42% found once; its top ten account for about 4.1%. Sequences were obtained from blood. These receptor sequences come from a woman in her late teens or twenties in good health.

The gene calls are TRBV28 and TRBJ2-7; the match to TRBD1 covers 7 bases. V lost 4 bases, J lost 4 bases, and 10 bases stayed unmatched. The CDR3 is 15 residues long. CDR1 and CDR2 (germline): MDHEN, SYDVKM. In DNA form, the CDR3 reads TGTGCCAGCAGTTCCACCTCGACAGGGACGTACGAGCAGTACTTC. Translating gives CASSSTSTGTYEQYF.

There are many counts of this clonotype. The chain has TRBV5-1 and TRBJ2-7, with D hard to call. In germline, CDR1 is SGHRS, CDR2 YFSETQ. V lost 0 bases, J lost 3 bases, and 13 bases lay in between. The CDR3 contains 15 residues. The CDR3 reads CASSLVAGGNYEQYF. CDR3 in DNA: TGCGCCAGCAGCTTGGTGGCAGGCGGAAACTACGAGCAGTACTTC.

CDR3 sequence (DNA): TGTGCCAGCGTCCCTAGGGTTTCCTACAATGAGCAGTTCTTC. Translated: CASVPRVSYNEQFF. The chain is built from TRBV6-2 or TRBV6-3 and TRBJ2-1; no reliable D call. The CDR3 sequence is 14 residues long. The germline V gene encodes CDR1 MNHEY and CDR2 SVGEGT. Trimming left V 8 bases short and J 1 base short, with 12 bases between.

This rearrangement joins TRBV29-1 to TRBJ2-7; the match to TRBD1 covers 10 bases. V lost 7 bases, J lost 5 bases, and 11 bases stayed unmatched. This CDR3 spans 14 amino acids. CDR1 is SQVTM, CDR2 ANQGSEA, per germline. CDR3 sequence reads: CSASRGQGNHEQYF. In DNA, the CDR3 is TGCAGCGCCTCCCGGGGACAGGGGAACCACGAGCAGTACTTC.

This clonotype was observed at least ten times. CDR3 DNA: TGTGCCAGCAGTTTAAGTGGGACCCAGTACTTC. The encoded protein is CASSLSGTQYF. The rearrangement joins TRBV12-3 or TRBV12-4 to TRBJ2-5; D unresolved. V was shortened by 2 bases and J by 7 bases, with 5 bases between the two germline ends. The CDR3 has 11 residues.

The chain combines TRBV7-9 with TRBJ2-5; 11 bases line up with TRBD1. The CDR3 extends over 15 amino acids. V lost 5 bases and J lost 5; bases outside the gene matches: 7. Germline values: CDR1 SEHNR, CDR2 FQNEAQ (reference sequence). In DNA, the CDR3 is TGTGCCAGCAGCCCAGGACAGGGGGCGGATGAGACCCAGTACTTC. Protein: CASSPGQGADETQYF.

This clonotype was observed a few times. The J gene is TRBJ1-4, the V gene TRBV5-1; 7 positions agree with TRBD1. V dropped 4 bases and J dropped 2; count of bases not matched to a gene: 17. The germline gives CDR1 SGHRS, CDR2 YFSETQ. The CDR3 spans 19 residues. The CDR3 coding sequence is TGCGCCAGCAGCAAGGAGGGGGCCAGGGGTGGACGGACTAATGAAAAACTGTTTTTT. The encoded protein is CASSKEGARGGRTNEKLFF. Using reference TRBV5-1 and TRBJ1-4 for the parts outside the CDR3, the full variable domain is KAGVTQTPRYLIKTRGQQVTLSCSPISGHRSVSWYQQTPGQGLQFLFEYFSETQRNKGNFPGRFSGRQFSNSRSEMNVSTLELGDSALYLCASSKEGARGGRTNEKLFFGSGTQLSVL.

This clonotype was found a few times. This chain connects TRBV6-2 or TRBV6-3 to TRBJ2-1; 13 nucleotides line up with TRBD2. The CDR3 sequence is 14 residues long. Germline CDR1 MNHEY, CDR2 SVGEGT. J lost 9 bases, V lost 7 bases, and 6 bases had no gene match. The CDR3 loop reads CASKRTSGSSEQFF. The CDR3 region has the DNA TGTGCCAGCAAAAGGACTAGCGGGAGCAGTGAGCAGTTCTTC.

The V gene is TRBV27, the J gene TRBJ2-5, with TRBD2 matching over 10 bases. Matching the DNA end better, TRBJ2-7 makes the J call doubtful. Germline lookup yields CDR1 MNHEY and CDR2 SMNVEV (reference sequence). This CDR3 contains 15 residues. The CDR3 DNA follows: TGTGCCAGCAGAAAAACTAGCGGGACTTACTACGAGCAGTACTTC. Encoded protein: CASRKTSGTYYEQYF.

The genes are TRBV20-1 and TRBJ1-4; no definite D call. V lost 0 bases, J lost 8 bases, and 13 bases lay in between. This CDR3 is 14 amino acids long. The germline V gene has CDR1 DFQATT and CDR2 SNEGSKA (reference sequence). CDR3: CSARDGGSGEKLFF. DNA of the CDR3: TGCAGTGCTAGAGATGGAGGTAGTGGGGAAAAACTGTTTTTT.

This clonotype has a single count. CDR3 sequence: CSARPGGGGPNEQFF. DNA for the CDR3: TGCAGTGCTAGACCCGGGGGGGGAGGTCCCAATGAGCAGTTCTTC. V gene TRBV20-1 combines with J gene TRBJ2-1; TRBD2 aligns across 8 bases. Germline trimming cut 2 bases from V and 6 bases from J; bases unmatched to any gene: 9. This CDR3 has 15 residues. The germline gives CDR1 DFQATT, CDR2 SNEGSKA (reference sequence).

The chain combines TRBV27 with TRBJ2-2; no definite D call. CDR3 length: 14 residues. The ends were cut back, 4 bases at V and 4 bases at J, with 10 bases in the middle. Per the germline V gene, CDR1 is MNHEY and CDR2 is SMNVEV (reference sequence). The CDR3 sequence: CASSWSGPTGELFF. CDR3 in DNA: TGTGCCAGCAGTTGGTCGGGCCCCACCGGGGAGCTGTTTTTT.

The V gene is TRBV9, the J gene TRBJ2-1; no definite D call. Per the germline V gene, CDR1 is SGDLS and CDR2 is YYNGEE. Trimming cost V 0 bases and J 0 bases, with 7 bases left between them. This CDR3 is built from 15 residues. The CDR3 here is CASSVDRSSYNEQFF. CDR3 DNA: TGTGCCAGCAGCGTAGATCGAAGCTCCTACAATGAGCAGTTCTTC.

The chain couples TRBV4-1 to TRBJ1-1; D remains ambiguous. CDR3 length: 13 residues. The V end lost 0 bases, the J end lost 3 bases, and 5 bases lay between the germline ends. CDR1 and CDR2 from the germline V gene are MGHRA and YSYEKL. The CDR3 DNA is TGCGCCAGCAGCCAAGACGGGCACACTGAAGCTTTCTTT. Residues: CASSQDGHTEAFF.

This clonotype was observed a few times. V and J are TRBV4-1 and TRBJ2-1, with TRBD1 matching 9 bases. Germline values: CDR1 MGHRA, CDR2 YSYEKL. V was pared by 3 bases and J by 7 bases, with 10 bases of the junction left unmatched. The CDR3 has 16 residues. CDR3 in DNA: TGCGCCAGCAGCCACTCCGGGACAGGGAGTGGTAATGAGCAGTTCTTC. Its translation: CASSHSGTGSGNEQFF.

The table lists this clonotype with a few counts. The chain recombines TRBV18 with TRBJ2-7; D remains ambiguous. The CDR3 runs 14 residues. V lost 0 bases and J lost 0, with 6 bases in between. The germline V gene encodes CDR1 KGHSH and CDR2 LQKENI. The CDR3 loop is CASSPPYSSYEQYF. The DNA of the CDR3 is TGTGCCAGCTCACCACCGTACAGCTCCTACGAGCAGTACTTC.

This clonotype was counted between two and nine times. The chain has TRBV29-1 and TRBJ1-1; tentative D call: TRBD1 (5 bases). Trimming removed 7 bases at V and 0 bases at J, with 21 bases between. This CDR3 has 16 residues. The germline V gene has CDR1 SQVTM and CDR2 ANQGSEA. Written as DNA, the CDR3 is TGCAGCGCCCCCGGGGCCGGCCCTGGTATGAACACTGAAGCTTTCTTT. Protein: CSAPGAGPGMNTEAFF.

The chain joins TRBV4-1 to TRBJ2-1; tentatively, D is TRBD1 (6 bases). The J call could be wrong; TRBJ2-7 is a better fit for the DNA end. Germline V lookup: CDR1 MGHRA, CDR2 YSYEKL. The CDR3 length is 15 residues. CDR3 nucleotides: TGCGCCAGCAGCCAACTGGGTAAGGGGGCCTACGAGCAGTACTTC. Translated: CASSQLGKGAYEQYF.

Here the CDR3 reads CSAKRNLYNEQFF. DNA of the CDR3: TGCAGTGCTAAGCGGAACCTCTACAATGAGCAGTTCTTC. The gene calls are TRBV20-1 and TRBJ2-1; the D gene is possibly TRBD2 (5 bases). Germline CDR1 and CDR2: DFQATT and SNEGSKA (reference sequence). Trimming removed 4 bases at V and 3 bases at J, with 10 bases between. The CDR3 extends over 13 amino acids.

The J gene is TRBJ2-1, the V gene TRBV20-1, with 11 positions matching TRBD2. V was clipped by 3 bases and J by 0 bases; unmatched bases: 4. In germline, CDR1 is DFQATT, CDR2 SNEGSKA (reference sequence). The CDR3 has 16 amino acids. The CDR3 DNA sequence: TGCAGTGCTAGGGATAGCGGGAGGGTCTCCTACAATGAGCAGTTCTTC. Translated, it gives CSARDSGRVSYNEQFF.

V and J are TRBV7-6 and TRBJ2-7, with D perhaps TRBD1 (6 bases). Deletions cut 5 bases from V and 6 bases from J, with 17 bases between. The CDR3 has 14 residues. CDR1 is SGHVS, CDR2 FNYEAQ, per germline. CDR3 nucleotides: TGTGCCAGCAGCGTAGTGTGGGGGCCAAGCGAGCAGTACTTC. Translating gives CASSVVWGPSEQYF.

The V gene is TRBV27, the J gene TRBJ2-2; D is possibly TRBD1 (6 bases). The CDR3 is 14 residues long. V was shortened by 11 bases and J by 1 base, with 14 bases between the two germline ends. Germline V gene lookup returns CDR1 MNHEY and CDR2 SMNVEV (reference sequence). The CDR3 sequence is CAVRPTGNTGELFF. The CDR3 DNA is TGTGCCGTCCGTCCGACAGGGAACACCGGGGAGCTGTTTTTT.

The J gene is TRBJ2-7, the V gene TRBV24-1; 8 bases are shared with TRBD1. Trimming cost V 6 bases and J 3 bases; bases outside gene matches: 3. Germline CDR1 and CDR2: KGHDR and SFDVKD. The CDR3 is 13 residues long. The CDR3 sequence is CATSQGADYEQYF. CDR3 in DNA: TGTGCCACCAGTCAGGGGGCGGACTACGAGCAGTACTTC.

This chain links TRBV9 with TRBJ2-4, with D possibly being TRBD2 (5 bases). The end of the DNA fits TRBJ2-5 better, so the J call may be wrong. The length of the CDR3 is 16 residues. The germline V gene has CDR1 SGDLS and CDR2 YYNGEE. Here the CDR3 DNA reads TGTGCCAGCAGCCCCCCGGTGGGGAGAGGAAGAGAGACCCAGTACTTC. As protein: CASSPPVGRGRETQYF.

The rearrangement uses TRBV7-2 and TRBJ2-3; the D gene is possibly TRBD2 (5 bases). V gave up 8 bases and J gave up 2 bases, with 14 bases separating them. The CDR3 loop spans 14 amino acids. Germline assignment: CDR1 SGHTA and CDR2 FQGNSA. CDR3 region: CASGDGVITDTQYF. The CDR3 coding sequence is TGTGCCAGCGGTGACGGGGTTATCACAGATACGCAGTATTTT.

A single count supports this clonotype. The CDR3 region is CASSPDRYTSTDTQYF. CDR3 nucleotide sequence: TGTGCCAGCAGCCCCGACAGGTACACTAGCACAGATACGCAGTATTTT. This rearrangement joins TRBV28 to TRBJ2-3; TRBD1 is a possible D gene (6 bases). CDR3 size: 16 residues. Germline loops: CDR1 MDHEN, CDR2 SYDVKM. The V gene lost 6 bases and the J gene lost 0 bases, with 16 bases spanning the gap.

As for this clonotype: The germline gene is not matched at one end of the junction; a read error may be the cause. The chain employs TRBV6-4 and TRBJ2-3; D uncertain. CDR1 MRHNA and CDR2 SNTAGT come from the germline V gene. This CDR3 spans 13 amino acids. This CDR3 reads CTSSDLSTDTQYF. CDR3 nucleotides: TGTACCAGCAGTGACCTTAGCACAGATACGCAGTATTTT.

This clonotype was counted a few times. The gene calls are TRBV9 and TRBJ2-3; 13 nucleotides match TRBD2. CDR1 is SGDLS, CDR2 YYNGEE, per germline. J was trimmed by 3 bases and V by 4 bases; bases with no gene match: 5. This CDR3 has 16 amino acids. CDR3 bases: TGTGCCAGCAGCCTTACTAGCGGGAGGGGGACAGATACGCAGTATTTT. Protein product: CASSLTSGRGTDTQYF.

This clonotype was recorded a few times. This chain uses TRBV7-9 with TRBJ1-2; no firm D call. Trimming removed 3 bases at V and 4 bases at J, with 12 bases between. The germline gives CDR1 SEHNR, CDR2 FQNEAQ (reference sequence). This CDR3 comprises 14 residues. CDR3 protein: CASSFQAQIYGYTF. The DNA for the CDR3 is TGTGCCAGCAGCTTCCAAGCACAGATCTATGGCTACACCTTC.

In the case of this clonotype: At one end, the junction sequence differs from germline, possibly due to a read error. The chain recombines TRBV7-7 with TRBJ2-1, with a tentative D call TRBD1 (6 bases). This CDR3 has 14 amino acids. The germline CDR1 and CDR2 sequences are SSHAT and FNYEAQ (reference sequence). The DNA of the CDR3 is TGTGCTAGCAGCTTAGTGGCAGGGGAAGGTGAGCAGTTCTTC. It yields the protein CASSLVAGEGEQFF. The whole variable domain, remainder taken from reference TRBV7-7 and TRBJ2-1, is GAGVSQSPRYKVTKRGQDVTLRCDPISSHATLYWYQQALGQGPEFLTYFNYEAQPDKSGLPSDRFSAERPEGSISTLTIQRTEQRDSAMYRCASSLVAGEGEQFFGPGTRLTVL.